Sequencing of this T cell receptor (beta chain) was carried out in a study of cytomegalovirus exposure and HLA in healthy donors. Study results and limitations: Rare TCR sequences dominated, though some public TCRs recurred in many donors. Accurate prediction of most subjects' HLA-A and HLA-B alleles from TCR beta sequences was reported. The authors listed 150 to 200 TCR beta chains as cytomegalovirus-associated.

A word on this clone: The antigen remains undetermined.

Primers for the PCR totalled 60 Vbeta and 13 Jbeta. Sequenced by immunoSEQ multiplex PCR; TCRdb stores in-frame clones only, minus some. The profile shows hundreds of thousands of clones, around 79% of them singletons. Material for sequencing was PBMCs. The receptor comes from a girl aged 2-10 years in good health and CMV-seronegative.

The CDR3, as DNA: TGTGCCAGCAGCGCCGGACAGGGTTATGGCTACACCTTC. Amino acid sequence: CASSAGQGYGYTF. The V call is TRBV5-6, the J call TRBJ1-2; 8 positions match TRBD1. The CDR3 sequence is 13 residues long. Germline-derived CDR1 and CDR2 are SGHDT and YYEEEE. The ends lost 4 bases at V and 5 bases at J; junction bases unmatched: 4.